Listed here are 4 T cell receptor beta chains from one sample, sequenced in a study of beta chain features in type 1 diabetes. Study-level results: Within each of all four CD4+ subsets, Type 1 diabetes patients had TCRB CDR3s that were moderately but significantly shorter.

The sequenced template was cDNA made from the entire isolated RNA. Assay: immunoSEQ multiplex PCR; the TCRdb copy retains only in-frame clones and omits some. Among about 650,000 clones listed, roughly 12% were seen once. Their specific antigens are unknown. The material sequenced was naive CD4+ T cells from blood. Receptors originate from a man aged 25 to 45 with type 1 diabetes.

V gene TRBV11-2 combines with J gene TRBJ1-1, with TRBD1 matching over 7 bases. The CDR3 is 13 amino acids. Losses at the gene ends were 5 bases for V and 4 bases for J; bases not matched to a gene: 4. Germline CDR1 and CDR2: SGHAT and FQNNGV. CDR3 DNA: TGTGCCAGCAGCCCTACAGGGGCCACTGAAGCTTTCTTT. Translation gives CASSPTGATEAFF.

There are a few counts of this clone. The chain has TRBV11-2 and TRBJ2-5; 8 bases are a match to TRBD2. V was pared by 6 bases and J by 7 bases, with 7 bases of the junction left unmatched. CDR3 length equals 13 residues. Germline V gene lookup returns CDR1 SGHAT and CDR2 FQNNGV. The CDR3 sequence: CASSPREGVTQYF. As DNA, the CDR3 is TGTGCCAGCAGTCCCCGGGAGGGGGTGACCCAGTACTTC.

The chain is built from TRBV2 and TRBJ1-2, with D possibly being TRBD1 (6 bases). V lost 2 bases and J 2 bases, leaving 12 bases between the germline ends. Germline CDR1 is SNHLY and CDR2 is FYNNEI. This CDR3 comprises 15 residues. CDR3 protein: CASSEYVGTNYGYTF. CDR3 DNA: TGTGCCAGCAGTGAATATGTCGGGACAAACTATGGCTACACCTTC.

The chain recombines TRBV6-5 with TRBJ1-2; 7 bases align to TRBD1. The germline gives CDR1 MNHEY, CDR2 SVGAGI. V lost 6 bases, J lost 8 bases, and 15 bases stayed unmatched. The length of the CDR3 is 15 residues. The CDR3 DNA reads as TGTGCCAGCAGCGTCAGCAACAGGGGTCCCTACGGCTACACCTTC. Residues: CASSVSNRGPYGYTF.